This T cell receptor beta chain was sequenced during a study of blood T cells in healthy people across ages. This clonotype was recorded a few times. V was pared by 5 bases and J by 5 bases, with 9 bases of the junction left unmatched. Germline lookup yields CDR1 LGHNA and CDR2 YNFKEQ. The CDR3 has 16 amino acids. With a J-beta primer mix and a sample-barcoded 5' primer, a second PCR ran 7 to 11 cycles. Via MiXCR, TCRdb re-called the 5' RACE reads, giving one row per CDR3 protein. The sample holds some 1.5 million distinct CDR3 sequences, 42% seen once. The rearrangement links TRBV4-2 to TRBJ2-1; 10 bases line up with TRBD2. The sample taken for sequencing was blood. This receptor was identified in a woman between 18 and 29 years old in good health. CDR3 amino acids: CASSTTGTSADNEQFF. In DNA form, the CDR3 reads TGTGCCAGCAGCACCACCGGGACTAGCGCCGACAATGAGCAGTTCTTC.